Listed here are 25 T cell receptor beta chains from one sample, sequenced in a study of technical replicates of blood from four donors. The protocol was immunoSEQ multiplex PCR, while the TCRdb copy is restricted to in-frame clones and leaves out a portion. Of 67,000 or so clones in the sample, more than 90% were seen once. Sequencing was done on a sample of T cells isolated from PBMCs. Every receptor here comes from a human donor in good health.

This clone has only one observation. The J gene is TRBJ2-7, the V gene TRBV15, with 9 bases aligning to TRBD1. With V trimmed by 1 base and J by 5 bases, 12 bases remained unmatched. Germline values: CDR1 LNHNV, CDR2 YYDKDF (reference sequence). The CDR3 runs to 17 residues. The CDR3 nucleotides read TGTGCCACCAGCAGAGGGTATACTGGACAGGGGAAAAACGAGCAGTACTTC. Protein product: CATSRGYTGQGKNEQYF.

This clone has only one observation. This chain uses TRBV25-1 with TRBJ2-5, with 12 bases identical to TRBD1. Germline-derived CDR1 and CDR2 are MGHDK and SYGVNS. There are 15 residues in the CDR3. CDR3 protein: CASRRDRGLFGTQYF. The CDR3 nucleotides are TGTGCTTCGAGGAGGGACAGGGGGCTTTTTGGGACCCAGTACTTC.

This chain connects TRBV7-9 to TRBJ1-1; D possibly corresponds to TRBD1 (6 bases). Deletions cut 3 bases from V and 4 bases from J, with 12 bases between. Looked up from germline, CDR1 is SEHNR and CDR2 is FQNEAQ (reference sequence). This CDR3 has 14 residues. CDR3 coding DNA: TGTGCCAGCAGCTTTATATTGGGGGCCACTGAAGCTTTCTTT. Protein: CASSFILGATEAFF. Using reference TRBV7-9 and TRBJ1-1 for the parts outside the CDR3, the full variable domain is DTGVSQNPRHKITKRGQNVTFRCDPISEHNRLYWYRQTLGQGPEFLTYFQNEAQLEKSRLLSDRFSAERPKGSFSTLEIQRTEQGDSAMYLCASSFILGATEAFFGQGTRLTVV.

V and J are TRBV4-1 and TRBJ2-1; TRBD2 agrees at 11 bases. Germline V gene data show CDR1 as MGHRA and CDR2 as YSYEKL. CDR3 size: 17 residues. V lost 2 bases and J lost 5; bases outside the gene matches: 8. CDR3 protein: CASSQSYTSGGNNEQFF. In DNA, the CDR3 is TGCGCCAGCAGCCAATCATACACTAGCGGGGGAAACAATGAGCAGTTCTTC.

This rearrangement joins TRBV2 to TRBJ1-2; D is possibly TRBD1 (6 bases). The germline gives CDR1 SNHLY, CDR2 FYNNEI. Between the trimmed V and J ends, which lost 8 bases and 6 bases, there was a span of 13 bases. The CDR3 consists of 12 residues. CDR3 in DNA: TGTGCCAGCTCTGTAGGGGGGGATGGCTACACCTTC. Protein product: CASSVGGDGYTF.

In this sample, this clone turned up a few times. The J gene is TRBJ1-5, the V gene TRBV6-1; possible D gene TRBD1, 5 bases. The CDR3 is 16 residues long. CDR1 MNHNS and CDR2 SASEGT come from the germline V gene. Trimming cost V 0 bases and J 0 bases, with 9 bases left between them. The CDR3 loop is CASSEAAGYSNQPQHF. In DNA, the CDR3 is TGTGCCAGCAGTGAAGCTGCAGGGTATAGCAATCAGCCCCAGCATTTT.

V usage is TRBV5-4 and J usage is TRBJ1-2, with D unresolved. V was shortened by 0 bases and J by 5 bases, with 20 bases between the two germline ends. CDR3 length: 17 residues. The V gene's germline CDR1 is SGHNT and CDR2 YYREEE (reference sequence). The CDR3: CASSLGKAVEGQYGYTF. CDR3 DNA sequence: TGTGCCAGCAGCTTGGGAAAGGCAGTTGAGGGCCAGTATGGCTACACCTTC.

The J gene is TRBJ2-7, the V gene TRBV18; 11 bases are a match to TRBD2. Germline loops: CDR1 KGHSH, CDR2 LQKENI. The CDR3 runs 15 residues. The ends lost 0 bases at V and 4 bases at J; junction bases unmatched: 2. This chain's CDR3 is CASSPPGLAVYEQYF. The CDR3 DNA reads TGTGCCAGCTCACCACCGGGACTAGCGGTTTACGAGCAGTACTTC.

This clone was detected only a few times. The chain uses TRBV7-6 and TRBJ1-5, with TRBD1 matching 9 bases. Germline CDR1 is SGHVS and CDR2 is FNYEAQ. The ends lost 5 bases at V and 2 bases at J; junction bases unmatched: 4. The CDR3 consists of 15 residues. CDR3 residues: CASSMRTGGNQPQHF. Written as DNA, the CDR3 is TGTGCCAGCAGCATGAGGACAGGGGGCAATCAGCCCCAGCATTTT.

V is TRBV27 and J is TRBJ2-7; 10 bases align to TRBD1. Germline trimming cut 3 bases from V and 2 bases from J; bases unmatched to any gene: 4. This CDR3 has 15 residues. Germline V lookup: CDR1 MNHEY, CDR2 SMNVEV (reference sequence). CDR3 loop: CASSLLGQGAYEQYF. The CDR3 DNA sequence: TGTGCCAGCAGTTTGCTAGGACAGGGGGCCTACGAGCAGTACTTC.

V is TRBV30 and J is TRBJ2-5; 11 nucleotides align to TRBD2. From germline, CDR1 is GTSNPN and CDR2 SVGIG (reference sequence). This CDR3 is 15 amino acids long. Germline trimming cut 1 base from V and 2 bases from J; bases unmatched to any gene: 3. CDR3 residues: CAWSALAGGQETQYF. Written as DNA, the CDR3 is TGTGCCTGGAGTGCGCTAGCGGGAGGACAAGAGACCCAGTACTTC.

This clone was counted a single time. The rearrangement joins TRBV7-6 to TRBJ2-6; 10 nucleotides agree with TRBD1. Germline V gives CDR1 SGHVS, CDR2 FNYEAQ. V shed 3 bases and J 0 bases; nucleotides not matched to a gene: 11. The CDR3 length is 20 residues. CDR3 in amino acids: CASSFMPGQGMGSGANVLTF. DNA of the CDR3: TGTGCCAGCAGCTTTATGCCGGGACAGGGGATGGGCTCTGGGGCCAACGTCCTGACTTTC. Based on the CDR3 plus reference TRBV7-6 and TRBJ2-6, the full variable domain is GAGVSQSPRYKVTKRGQDVALRCDPISGHVSLYWYRQALGQGPEFLTYFNYEAQQDKSGLPNDRFSAERPEGSISTLTIQRTEQRDSAMYRCASSFMPGQGMGSGANVLTFGAGSRLTVL.

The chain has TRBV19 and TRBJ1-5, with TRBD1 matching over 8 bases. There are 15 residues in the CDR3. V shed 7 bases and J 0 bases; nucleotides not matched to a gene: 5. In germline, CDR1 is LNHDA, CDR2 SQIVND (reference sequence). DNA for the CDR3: TGTGCCAGTATCCTCACAGGGGGTAGCAATCAGCCCCAGCATTTT. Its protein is CASILTGGSNQPQHF.

The CDR3 sequence is CASSSLASATGELFF. CDR3 DNA: TGCGCCAGCAGCTCACTAGCTAGCGCCACCGGGGAGCTGTTTTTT. This chain uses TRBV5-1 with TRBJ2-2; tentative D call: TRBD2 (6 bases). The germline V and J ends were trimmed by 3 bases and 4 bases, with 13 bases remaining between them. Germline assignment: CDR1 SGHRS and CDR2 YFSETQ. The CDR3 length is 15 residues.

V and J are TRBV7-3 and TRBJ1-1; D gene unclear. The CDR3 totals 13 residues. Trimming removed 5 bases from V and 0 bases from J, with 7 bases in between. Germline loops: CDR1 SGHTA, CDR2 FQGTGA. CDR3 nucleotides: TGTGCCAGCAGCACCGGGTTGAACACTGAAGCTTTCTTT. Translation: CASSTGLNTEAFF.

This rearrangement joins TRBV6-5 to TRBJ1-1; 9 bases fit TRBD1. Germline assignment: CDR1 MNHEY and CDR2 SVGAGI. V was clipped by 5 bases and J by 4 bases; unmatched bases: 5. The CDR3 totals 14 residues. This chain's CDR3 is CASSPQGAVTEAFF. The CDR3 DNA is TGTGCCAGCAGTCCACAGGGGGCGGTCACTGAAGCTTTCTTT.

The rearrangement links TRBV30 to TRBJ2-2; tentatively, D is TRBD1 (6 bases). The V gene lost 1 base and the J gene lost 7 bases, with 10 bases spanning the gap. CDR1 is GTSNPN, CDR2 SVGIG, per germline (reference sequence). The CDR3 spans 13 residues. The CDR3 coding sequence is TGTGCCTGGAGTGAAACAGGGATCGGGGAGCTGTTTTTT. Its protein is CAWSETGIGELFF. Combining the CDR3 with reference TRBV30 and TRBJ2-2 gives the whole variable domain SQTIHQWPATLVQPVGSPLSLECTVEGTSNPNLYWYRQAAGRGLQLLFYSVGIGQISSEVPQNLSASRPQDRQFILSSKKLLLSDSGFYLCAWSETGIGELFFGEGSRLTVL.

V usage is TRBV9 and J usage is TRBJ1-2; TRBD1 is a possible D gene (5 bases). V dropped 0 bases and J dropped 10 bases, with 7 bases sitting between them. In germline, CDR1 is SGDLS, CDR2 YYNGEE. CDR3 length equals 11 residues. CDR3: CASSVEGVYTF. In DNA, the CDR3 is TGTGCCAGCAGCGTAGAAGGGGTCTACACCTTC.

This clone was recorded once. As DNA, the CDR3 is TGTGCCAGCAGTTACCTCACGGGGACCCAGTACTTC. It translates to CASSYLTGTQYF. This sequence joins TRBV6-5 and TRBJ2-5; no clear D gene. V was pared by 2 bases and J by 7 bases, with 8 bases between. Germline V gives CDR1 MNHEY, CDR2 SVGAGI. The CDR3 sequence is 12 residues long.

The CDR3 nucleotides are TGTGCCAGCAGTTTGGCGGGAGGATCATACAATGAGCAGTTCTTC. Translating it yields CASSLAGGSYNEQFF. The rearrangement uses TRBV27 and TRBJ2-1, with 8 bases lining up with TRBD2. V shed 3 bases and J 4 bases; nucleotides not matched to a gene: 5. The CDR3 sequence is 15 residues long. The germline V gene encodes CDR1 MNHEY and CDR2 SMNVEV (reference sequence).

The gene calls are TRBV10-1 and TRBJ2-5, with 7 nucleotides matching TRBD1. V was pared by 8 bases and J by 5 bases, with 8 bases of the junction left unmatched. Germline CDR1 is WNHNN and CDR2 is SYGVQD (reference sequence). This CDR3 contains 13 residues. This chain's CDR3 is CASSRGLGETQYF. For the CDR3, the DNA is TGCGCCAGCTCAAGGGGGCTCGGGGAGACCCAGTACTTC.

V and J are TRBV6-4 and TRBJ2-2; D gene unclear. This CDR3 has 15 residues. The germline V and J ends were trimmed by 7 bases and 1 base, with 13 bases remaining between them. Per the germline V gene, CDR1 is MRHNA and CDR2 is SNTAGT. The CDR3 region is CASTKRSRNTGELFF. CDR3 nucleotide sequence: TGTGCCAGCACCAAGAGGTCCAGGAACACCGGGGAGCTGTTTTTT.

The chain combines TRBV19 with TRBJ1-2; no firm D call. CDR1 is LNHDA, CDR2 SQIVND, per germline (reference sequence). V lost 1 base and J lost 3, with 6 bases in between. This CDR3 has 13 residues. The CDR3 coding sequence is TGTGCCAGTAGTATAGGGACTGACTATGGCTACACCTTC. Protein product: CASSIGTDYGYTF.

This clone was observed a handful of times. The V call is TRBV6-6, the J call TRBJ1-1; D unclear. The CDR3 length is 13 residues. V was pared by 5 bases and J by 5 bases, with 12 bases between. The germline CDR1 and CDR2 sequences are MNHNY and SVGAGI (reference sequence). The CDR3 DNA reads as TGTGCCAGCAGTGTCGGGGATGGGACTGAAGCTTTCTTT. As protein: CASSVGDGTEAFF.

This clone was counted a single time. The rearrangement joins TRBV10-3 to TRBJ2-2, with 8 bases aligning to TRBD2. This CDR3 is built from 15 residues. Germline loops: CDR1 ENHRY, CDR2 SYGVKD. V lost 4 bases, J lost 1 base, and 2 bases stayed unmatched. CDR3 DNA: TGTGCCATCAGTGGAGCGGGAGTGAACACCGGGGAGCTGTTTTTT. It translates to CAISGAGVNTGELFF.